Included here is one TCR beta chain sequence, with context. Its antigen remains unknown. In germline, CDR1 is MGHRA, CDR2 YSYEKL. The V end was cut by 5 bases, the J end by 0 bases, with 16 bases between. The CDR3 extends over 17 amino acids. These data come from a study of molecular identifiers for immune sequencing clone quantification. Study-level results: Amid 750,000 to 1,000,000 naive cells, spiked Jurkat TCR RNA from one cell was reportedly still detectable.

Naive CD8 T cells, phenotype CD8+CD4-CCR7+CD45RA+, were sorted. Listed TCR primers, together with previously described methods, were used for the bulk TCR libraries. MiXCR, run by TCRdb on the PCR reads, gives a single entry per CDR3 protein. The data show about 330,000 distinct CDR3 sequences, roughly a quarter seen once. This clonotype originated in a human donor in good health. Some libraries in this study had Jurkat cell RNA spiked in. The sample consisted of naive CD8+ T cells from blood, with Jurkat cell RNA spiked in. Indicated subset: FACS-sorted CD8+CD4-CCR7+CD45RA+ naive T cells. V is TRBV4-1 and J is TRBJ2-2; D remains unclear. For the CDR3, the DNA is TGCGCCAGCAGCACCAACACCGACGCCACGAACACCGGGGAGCTGTTTTTT. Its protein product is CASSTNTDATNTGELFF.